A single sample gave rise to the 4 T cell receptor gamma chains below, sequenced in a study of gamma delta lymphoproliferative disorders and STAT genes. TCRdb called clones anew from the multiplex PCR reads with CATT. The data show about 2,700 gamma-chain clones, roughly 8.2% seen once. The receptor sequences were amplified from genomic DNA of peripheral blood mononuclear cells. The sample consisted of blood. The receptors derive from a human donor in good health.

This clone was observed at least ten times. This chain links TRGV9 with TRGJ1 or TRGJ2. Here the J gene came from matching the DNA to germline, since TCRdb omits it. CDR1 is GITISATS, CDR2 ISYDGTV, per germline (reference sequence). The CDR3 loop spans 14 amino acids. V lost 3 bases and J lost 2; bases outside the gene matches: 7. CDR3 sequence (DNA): TGTGCCTTGTGGGAGTCCCCTCATTATTATAAGAAACTCTTT. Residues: CALWESPHYYKKLF.

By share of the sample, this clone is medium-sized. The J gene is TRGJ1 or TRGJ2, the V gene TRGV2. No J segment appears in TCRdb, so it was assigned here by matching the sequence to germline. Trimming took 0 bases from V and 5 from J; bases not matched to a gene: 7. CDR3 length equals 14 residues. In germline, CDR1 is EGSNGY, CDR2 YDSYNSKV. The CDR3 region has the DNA TGTGCCACCTGGGACGGGCCTGGGGATTATAAGAAACTCTTT. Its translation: CATWDGPGDYKKLF.

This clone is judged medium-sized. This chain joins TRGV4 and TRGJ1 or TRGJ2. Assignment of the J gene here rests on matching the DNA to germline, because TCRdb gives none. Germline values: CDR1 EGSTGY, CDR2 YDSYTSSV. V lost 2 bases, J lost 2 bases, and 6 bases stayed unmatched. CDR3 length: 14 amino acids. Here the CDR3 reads CATWDDRDYYKKLF. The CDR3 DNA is TGTGCCACCTGGGATGACAGAGATTATTATAAGAAACTCTTT.

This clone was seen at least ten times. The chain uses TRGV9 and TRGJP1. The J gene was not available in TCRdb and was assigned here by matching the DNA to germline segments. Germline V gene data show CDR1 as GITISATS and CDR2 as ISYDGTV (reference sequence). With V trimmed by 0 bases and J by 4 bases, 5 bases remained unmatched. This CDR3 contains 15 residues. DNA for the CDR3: TGTGCCTTGTGGGAGGTGCACGGCACTGGTTGGTTCAAGATATTT. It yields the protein CALWEVHGTGWFKIF.